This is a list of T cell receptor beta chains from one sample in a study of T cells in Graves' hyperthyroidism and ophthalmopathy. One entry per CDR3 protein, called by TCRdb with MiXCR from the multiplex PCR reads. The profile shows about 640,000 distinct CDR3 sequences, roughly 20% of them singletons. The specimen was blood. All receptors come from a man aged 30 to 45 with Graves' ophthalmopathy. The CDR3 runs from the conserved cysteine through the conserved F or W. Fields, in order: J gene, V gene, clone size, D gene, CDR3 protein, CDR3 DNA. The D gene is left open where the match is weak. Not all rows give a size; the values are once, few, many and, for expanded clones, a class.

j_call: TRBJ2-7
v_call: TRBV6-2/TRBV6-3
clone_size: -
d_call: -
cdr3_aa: CASSYSAASTYEQYF
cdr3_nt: TGTGCCAGCAGTTACTCCGCGGCTAGTACGTACGAGCAGTACTTC

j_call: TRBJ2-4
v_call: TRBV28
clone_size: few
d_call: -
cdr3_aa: CASTFTLGSKNIQYF
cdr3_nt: TGTGCCAGCACTTTTACCCTGGGTTCCAAAAACATTCAGTACTTC

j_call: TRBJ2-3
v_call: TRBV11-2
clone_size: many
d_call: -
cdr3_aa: CASSLPDTQYF
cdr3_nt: TGTGCCAGCAGCTTACCAGATACGCAGTATTTT

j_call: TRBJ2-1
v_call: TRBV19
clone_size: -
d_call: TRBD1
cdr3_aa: CASSMGQINEQFF
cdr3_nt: TGTGCCAGTAGTATGGGACAGATTAATGAGCAGTTCTTC

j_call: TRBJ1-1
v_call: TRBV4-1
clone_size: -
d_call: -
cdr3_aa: CASSQARGRLTEAFF
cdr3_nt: TGCGCCAGCAGCCAAGCAAGGGGTCGTTTGACTGAAGCTTTCTTT

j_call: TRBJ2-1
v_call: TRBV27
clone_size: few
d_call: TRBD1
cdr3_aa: CASSFPGGTGLDEQFF
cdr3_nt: TGTGCCAGCAGTTTCCCTGGGGGGACAGGGCTCGATGAGCAGTTCTTC

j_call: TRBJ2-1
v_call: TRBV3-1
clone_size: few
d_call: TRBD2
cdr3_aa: CASSRSLALTNNEQFF
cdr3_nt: TGTGCCAGCAGCCGATCACTAGCGTTAACTAACAATGAGCAGTTCTTC

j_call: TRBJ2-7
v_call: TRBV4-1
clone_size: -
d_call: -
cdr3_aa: CASSGIGGTYEQYF
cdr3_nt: TGCGCCAGCAGCGGTATCGGCGGAACCTACGAGCAGTACTTC

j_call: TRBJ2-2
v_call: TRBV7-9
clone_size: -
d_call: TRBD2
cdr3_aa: CASSRAGGNTGELFF
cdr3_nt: TGTGCCAGCAGCCGAGCGGGAGGGAACACCGGGGAGCTGTTTTTT

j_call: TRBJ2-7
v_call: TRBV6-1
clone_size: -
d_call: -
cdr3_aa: CASSDLTDEQYF
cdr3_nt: TGTGCCAGCAGTGATTTAACTGACGAGCAGTACTTC

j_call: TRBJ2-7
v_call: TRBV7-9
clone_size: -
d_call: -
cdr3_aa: CASSLATSGLKFSVQYF
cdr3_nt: TGTGCCAGCAGCTTAGCTACTAGTGGCTTGAAGTTCTCAGTGCAGTACTTC

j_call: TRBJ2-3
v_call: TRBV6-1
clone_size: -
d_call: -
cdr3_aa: CASSNHRDRTDTQYF
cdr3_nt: TGTGCCAGCAGCAATCACAGGGACCGCACAGATACGCAGTATTTT

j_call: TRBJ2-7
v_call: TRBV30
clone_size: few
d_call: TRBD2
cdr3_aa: CAWTRTSGMYEQYF
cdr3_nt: TGTGCCTGGACCAGGACTAGCGGGATGTACGAGCAGTACTTC

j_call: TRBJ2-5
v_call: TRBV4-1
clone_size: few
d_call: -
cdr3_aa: CASSQELARETQYF
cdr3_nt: TGCGCCAGCAGCCAAGAACTCGCGCGGGAGACCCAGTACTTC

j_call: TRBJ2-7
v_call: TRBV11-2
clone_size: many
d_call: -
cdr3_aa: CASSFYGGYEQYF
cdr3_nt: TGTGCCAGCAGCTTTTACGGCGGCTACGAGCAGTACTTC

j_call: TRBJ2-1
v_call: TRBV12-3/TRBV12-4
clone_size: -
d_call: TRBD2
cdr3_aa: CASSSAGLVGNEQFF
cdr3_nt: TGTGCCAGCAGTTCTGCGGGACTAGTCGGGAATGAGCAGTTCTTC